Following are 22 T cell receptor beta chains from one sample sequenced in a study of cytomegalovirus exposure and HLA in healthy donors. PCR employed 60 Vbeta and 13 Jbeta primers. Data came from immunoSEQ multiplex PCR; TCRdb stores just in-frame clones and leaves some out. The top ten clones hold 3% of a sample with around 160,000 clones, about three quarters of them seen once. The sample consisted of PBMCs. These receptors were taken from a man aged 40-49 years in good health and CMV-seropositive.

This chain's CDR3 is CASSQGLTGNTEAFF. The CDR3 DNA is TGTGCCAGCAGCCAAGGCCTTACCGGGAACACTGAAGCTTTCTTT. This sequence joins TRBV4-2 and TRBJ1-1, with no clear D. Trimming removed 1 base at V and 1 base at J, with 10 bases between. This CDR3 has 15 residues. CDR1 is LGHNA and CDR2 is YNFKEQ in the germline V gene.

This rearrangement joins TRBV28 to TRBJ1-5; D is undetermined. Trimming took 3 bases from V and 2 from J, leaving 14 bases between them. Germline CDR1 MDHEN, CDR2 SYDVKM. The CDR3 contains 16 residues. Here the CDR3 DNA reads TGTGCCAGCAGTTTTGTGGTCTTTAGCGGCAATCAGCCCCAGCATTTT. It encodes CASSFVVFSGNQPQHF.

The rearrangement links TRBV30 to TRBJ1-2, with 9 nucleotides matching TRBD1. Losses at the gene ends were 5 bases for V and 5 bases for J; bases not matched to a gene: 3. The CDR3 consists of 12 residues. Looked up from germline, CDR1 is GTSNPN and CDR2 is SVGIG (reference sequence). The CDR3 bases are TGTGCCTGGTGGGACAGGGAATATGGCTACACCTTC. Its protein is CAWWDREYGYTF.

The chain links TRBV5-1 to TRBJ2-2, with 9 positions matching TRBD2. Looked up from germline, CDR1 is SGHRS and CDR2 is YFSETQ. The CDR3 runs 18 residues. Germline trimming cut 5 bases from V and 4 bases from J; bases unmatched to any gene: 15. In DNA, the CDR3 is TGCGCCAGCAGTCCGGTGGGGGGCCTAGCGGGACTCACCGGGGAGCTGTTTTTT. It yields the protein CASSPVGGLAGLTGELFF.

This clone has a handful of counts. The chain couples TRBV5-1 to TRBJ2-3, with D possibly being TRBD2 (7 bases). Trimming pared 3 bases from V and 11 bases from J, leaving 19 bases between. This CDR3 comprises 14 residues. Looked up from germline, CDR1 is SGHRS and CDR2 is YFSETQ. CDR3 coding DNA: TGCGCCAGCAGCTATCTGGAGGGGGGGGAGAAGCAGTATTTT. Its translation is CASSYLEGGEKQYF.

The chain has TRBV27 and TRBJ2-2; 8 nucleotides agree with TRBD1. The germline V gene has CDR1 MNHEY and CDR2 SMNVEV (reference sequence). The J segment lost 4 bases and the V segment lost 3 bases, leaving 4 bases of the junction unmatched. The length of the CDR3 is 15 residues. The CDR3 spells CASSFSRGLTGELFF. As DNA, the CDR3 is TGTGCCAGCAGTTTTAGCAGGGGGCTCACCGGGGAGCTGTTTTTT.

The chain has TRBV5-4 and TRBJ2-1; 9 nucleotides line up with TRBD2. The germline gives CDR1 SGHNT, CDR2 YYREEE (reference sequence). J lost 2 bases, V lost 1 base, and 4 bases had no gene match. The CDR3 runs 16 residues. The CDR3 DNA is TGTGCCAGCAGCTTGTCGGTAGCGGGAGCCTACAATGAGCAGTTCTTC. Encoded protein: CASSLSVAGAYNEQFF. Full variable domain (rest looked up from reference TRBV5-4 and TRBJ2-1): ETGVTQSPTHLIKTRGQQVTLRCSSQSGHNTVSWYQQALGQGPQFIFQYYREEENGRGNFPPRFSGLQFPNYSSELNVNALELDDSALYLCASSLSVAGAYNEQFFGPGTRLTVL.

The chain links TRBV28 to TRBJ2-2, with D tentatively TRBD1 (6 bases). Between the trimmed V and J ends, which lost 7 bases and 4 bases, there was a span of 10 bases. This CDR3 region has 13 residues. The germline V gene has CDR1 MDHEN and CDR2 SYDVKM. CDR3 region: CASIGGVTGELFF. The CDR3 nucleotides are TGTGCCAGCATAGGGGGAGTCACCGGGGAGCTGTTTTTT.

The J gene is TRBJ2-7, the V gene TRBV18; D is perhaps TRBD2 (6 bases). In germline, CDR1 is KGHSH, CDR2 LQKENI. V lost 2 bases to trimming and J lost 5 bases, with 10 bases between them. The CDR3 is 13 residues long. CDR3 nucleotide sequence: TGTGCCAGCTCACCATCCGGGGGAAACGAGCAGTACTTC. Its translation: CASSPSGGNEQYF.

This sequence joins TRBV3-1 (or the pseudogene TRBV3-2) and TRBJ2-1; no clear D. Trimming cost V 8 bases and J 7 bases, with 3 bases left between them. CDR1 is LGHDT, CDR2 YNNKEL, per germline (reference sequence). The CDR3 covers 9 residues. The CDR3, as DNA: TGTGCCAGCTTAAATGAGCAGTTCTTC. It translates to CASLNEQFF.

The chain uses TRBV19 and TRBJ2-6; 8 nucleotides align to TRBD1. Looked up from germline, CDR1 is LNHDA and CDR2 is SQIVND (reference sequence). V shed 9 bases and J 0 bases; nucleotides not matched to a gene: 19. This CDR3 is 20 amino acids long. The CDR3 sequence is CASTKSSTGAYHSGANVLTF. Written as DNA, the CDR3 is TGTGCCAGCACGAAGAGCTCGACAGGGGCATATCACTCTGGGGCCAACGTCCTGACTTTC.

V and J are TRBV5-1 and TRBJ2-7; 7 bases agree with TRBD2. The CDR3 loop spans 16 amino acids. From germline, CDR1 is SGHRS and CDR2 YFSETQ. V shed 0 bases, J shed 3 bases, and the junction held 9 bases outside the gene matches. The CDR3 DNA is TGCGCCAGCAGCTTGGAGGGGCTGGGGGAGGGCTACGAGCAGTACTTC. Protein: CASSLEGLGEGYEQYF.

J is TRBJ2-1 and V is TRBV5-8, with 9 nucleotides matching TRBD2. The V gene end was trimmed by 0 bases and the J gene end by 7 bases; junction bases not matched to a gene: 5. The germline V gene encodes CDR1 SGHTS and CDR2 YDEGEE. The CDR3 is 15 residues long. The CDR3 DNA is TGTGCCAGCAGCTTGGAGGGACTAGCTTATAATGAGCAGTTCTTC. Encoded protein: CASSLEGLAYNEQFF.

About this clone itself: The same CDR3 also results from other DNA sequences found in this sample. The J gene is TRBJ2-7, the V gene TRBV27; TRBD1 aligns across 8 bases. The V segment lost 6 bases and the J segment 0 bases; nucleotides outside the gene matches: 10. The CDR3 extends over 16 amino acids. Germline V gives CDR1 MNHEY, CDR2 SMNVEV (reference sequence). CDR3 coding DNA: TGTGCCAGCAGCCCAGGACAGGGAAGGAGCTCCTACGAGCAGTACTTC. Protein sequence: CASSPGQGRSSYEQYF.

This clone has a handful of counts. The chain uses TRBV6-5 and TRBJ1-2; no firm D call. CDR3 length equals 14 residues. V was pared by 6 bases and J by 5 bases, with 16 bases between. Germline lookup yields CDR1 MNHEY and CDR2 SVGAGI. CDR3 loop: CASRRETATYGYTF. Here the CDR3 DNA reads TGTGCCAGCAGGAGGGAGACGGCTACTTATGGCTACACCTTC.

This chain links TRBV7-8 with TRBJ1-2, with TRBD1 matching 8 bases. The CDR3 is 15 amino acids. Germline values: CDR1 SGHVS, CDR2 FQNEAQ. The trim removed 4 bases at V and 5 bases at J, leaving 9 bases unmatched. In DNA, the CDR3 is TGTGCCAGCAGCTCATCAGGACAGGGCGGATATGGCTACACCTTC. Its protein product is CASSSSGQGGYGYTF.

This sequence joins TRBV19 and TRBJ2-7; tentatively, D is TRBD1 (6 bases). There are 14 residues in the CDR3. Between the trimmed V and J ends, which lost 7 bases and 3 bases, there was a span of 16 bases. Germline V gene data show CDR1 as LNHDA and CDR2 as SQIVND (reference sequence). The CDR3: CASKLSGTHYEQYF. The CDR3 DNA sequence: TGTGCCAGTAAACTTAGTGGGACACACTACGAGCAGTACTTC. The whole variable domain, remainder taken from reference TRBV19 and TRBJ2-7, is DGGITQSPKYLFRKEGQNVTLSCEQNLNHDAMYWYRQDPGQGLRLIYYSQIVNDFQKGDIAEGYSVSREKKESFPLTVTSAQKNPTAFYLCASKLSGTHYEQYFGPGTRLTVT.

This clone is medium-sized by share. The chain combines TRBV15 with TRBJ2-7; D uncertain. The CDR3 is made up of 14 amino acids. Germline values: CDR1 LNHNV, CDR2 YYDKDF (reference sequence). Deletions cut 0 bases from V and 7 bases from J, with 13 bases between. Here the CDR3 DNA reads TGTGCCACCAGCAGAGAGGGTGCAGCGAGAGAGCAGTACTTC. This translates into CATSREGAAREQYF.

The chain carries TRBV6-5 and TRBJ1-3; tentative D call: TRBD1 (5 bases). Trimming shortened V by 7 bases and J by 4 bases, and 17 bases separated the two germline ends. The CDR3 has 15 residues. Germline loops: CDR1 MNHEY, CDR2 SVGAGI. The CDR3 region has the DNA TGTGCCAGCACCTCCGCAGGGTTATCAGGAAACACCATATATTTT. Translating gives CASTSAGLSGNTIYF.

The chain couples TRBV7-2 to TRBJ2-3, with TRBD2 identical over 12 bases. Germline loops: CDR1 SGHTA, CDR2 FQGNSA. The J segment lost 4 bases and the V segment lost 5 bases, leaving 4 bases of the junction unmatched. This CDR3 contains 15 residues. The CDR3 nucleotides are TGTGCCAGCAGCCGACTAGCGGGAGCGCCAGATACGCAGTATTTT. Amino acids: CASSRLAGAPDTQYF. The full variable domain, completed using reference TRBV7-2 and TRBJ2-3, is GAGVSQSPSNKVTEKGKDVELRCDPISGHTALYWYRQSLGQGLEFLIYFQGNSAPDKSGLPSDRFSAERTGGSVSTLTIQRTQQEDSAVYLCASSRLAGAPDTQYFGPGTRLTVL.

Relative to its sample, this clone is medium-sized. The chain joins TRBV7-2 to TRBJ2-7, with 9 bases aligning to TRBD2. Germline CDR1 reads SGHTA; CDR2 reads FQGNSA. The CDR3 totals 16 residues. With V trimmed by 2 bases and J by 5 bases, 10 bases remained unmatched. CDR3 nucleotides: TGTGCCAGCAGCTTACTCATCGCGGGAGGGCAGGACGAGCAGTACTTC. Translating it yields CASSLLIAGGQDEQYF.

The V call is TRBV2, the J call TRBJ1-5; a possible D gene is TRBD1 (5 bases). Germline CDR1 SNHLY, CDR2 FYNNEI. The V end lost 6 bases, the J end lost 7 bases, and 16 bases lay between the germline ends. The CDR3 runs 14 residues. Here the CDR3 DNA reads TGTGCCAGCAGCGTCAGGGTGGTTGGACAGCCCCAGCATTTT. Residues: CASSVRVVGQPQHF.